What follows is one TCR beta chain and its context. What antigen it recognizes has not been identified. No per-base quality is available; no much larger clone lies one base away. This sample was included in a study of precursors of human CD4 cytotoxic T cells (dated by TCRdb to the late 2010s). About the investigation overall: In total, over 12 donors contributed CD4+ memory subsets to the bulk TCR-seq analysis. TCR-seq analysis of roughly 14 donors yielded TCRalpha and TCRbeta chain sequences (table S7).

Study-wide conclusions, independent of this receptor: More restricted TCR repertoires, with lower diversity and more expanded clonotypes, were shown by IL-7Rhigh and IL-7R- TEMRA subsets than by TCM and TEM subsets. According to the authors, an observational design in humans cannot definitively determine the direction of differentiation between precursor and effector cells. Expanded effector clonotypes made up a larger fraction of IL-7Rhigh TEMRA clonotypes than of TEM or TCM clonotypes. Some bulk TCR-seq comparisons included only about 95% of the 14 donors, suggesting not every subset was available for every donor.

After removal of 7 bases from V and 5 bases from J, the junction retains 10 bases not matched to a gene. The germline V gene (reference sequence) sets CDR1 to MNHEY and CDR2 to SMNVEV. From its cysteine to its phenylalanine, the CDR3 spans 15 amino acids. The DNA shown is the 45-base CDR3, in frame from base 1. To test for a precursor-effector relationship among CD4 cytotoxic T cells, four sorted CD4+ memory subsets (TCM, TEM, IL-7Rhigh TEMRA, IL-7R- TEMRA) underwent bulk UMI-based TCR sequencing. Cells were obtained from peripheral blood mononuclear cells that had been isolated from human blood. Instrument on record: Illumina MiSeq. The original methods were these. The Shannon-Wiener index, calculated in VDJtools, was used to measure repertoire diversity. A TCRbeta clonotype was considered expanded if its clonotype frequency was 3 or more. TCRdb took the public reads, trimmed them with fastp at Q25, ran MiXCR for clone calling and kept in-frame beta chains. Entries that share a CDR3 protein sequence are merged under the most common genes and DNA. TCRdb's processing, not the study's, gives the V and J calls here. The sample table records around 200 distinct CDR3 sequences; more than 30% of these occur just once. Around 48% of the sample goes to the ten largest clones.

The receptor chain draws on TRBV27 and TRBJ1-2; TRBD1 fits 10 bases in the junction. Material: memory CD4+ T cells from blood (PBMCs). This TCR came from a human donor in good health. DNA sequence: TGTGCCAGCACTGCCCGCCGGGACAGGGGATATGGCTACACCTTC. Its amino acids are CASTARRDRGYGYTF.